A single sample gave rise to the 21 T cell receptor beta chains below, sequenced in a study of T cells in Graves' hyperthyroidism and ophthalmopathy. Amplification yielded TCR beta CDR3 regions, with RNA transcripts as the source. Initially, a first-round RT-PCR of the TCR CDR3 employed the HTBI primer set. From the multiplex PCR reads, TCRdb called clonotypes with MiXCR, one entry per CDR3 protein. The sample has around 500,000 distinct CDR3 sequences, about 16% seen once; the top ten hold roughly 29%. Sequenced: blood. The receptors originated from a woman in her twenties or thirties with Graves' ophthalmopathy.

This clonotype was found many times. The rearrangement links TRBV30 to TRBJ2-7; TRBD2 is a possible D gene (6 bases). The V and J ends lost 2 bases and 6 bases respectively, with 14 bases between them. Germline CDR1 reads GTSNPN; CDR2 reads SVGIG (reference sequence). CDR3 size: 13 residues. CDR3 protein: CAWSIGGRGEQYF. The DNA of the CDR3 is TGTGCCTGGAGTATCGGGGGACGGGGCGAGCAGTACTTC.

This clonotype was found many times. The chain carries TRBV7-3 and TRBJ2-1; tentatively, D is TRBD1 or TRBD2 (5 bases each). Looked up from germline, CDR1 is SGHTA and CDR2 is FQGTGA. The CDR3 is made up of 13 amino acids. V was pared by 3 bases and J by 9 bases, with 12 bases between. CDR3 nucleotide sequence: TGTGCCAGCAGCTTGAGCGTGGGACGTGAGCAGTTCTTC. This codes for CASSLSVGREQFF. Full variable domain (outside the CDR3, taken from reference TRBV7-3 and TRBJ2-1): GAGVSQTPSNKVTEKGKYVELRCDPISGHTALYWYRQSLGQGPEFLIYFQGTGAADDSGLPNDRFFAVRPEGSVSTLKIQRTERGDSAVYLCASSLSVGREQFFGPGTRLTVL.

A few counts support this clonotype. This chain uses TRBV4-1 with TRBJ2-5, with 8 positions matching TRBD1. Germline CDR1 MGHRA, CDR2 YSYEKL. J gave up 2 bases and V 3 bases, and 11 bases lay outside the gene matches. The CDR3 extends over 17 amino acids. Here the CDR3 reads CASSQSYQGAGQETQYF. CDR3 coding DNA: TGCGCCAGCAGCCAGTCCTACCAGGGGGCCGGGCAAGAGACCCAGTACTTC.

The sample holds one count of this clonotype. This rearrangement joins TRBV7-3 to TRBJ2-2; D uncertain. The CDR3 contains 14 residues. CDR1 is SGHTA, CDR2 FQGTGA, per germline. V was shortened by 8 bases and J by 0 bases, with 10 bases between the two germline ends. The CDR3 DNA sequence: TGTGCCAGCCGATTTTACTCGAACACCGGGGAGCTGTTTTTT. Its protein product is CASRFYSNTGELFF. Full variable domain (missing parts from reference TRBV7-3 and TRBJ2-2): GAGVSQTPSNKVTEKGKYVELRCDPISGHTALYWYRQSLGQGPEFLIYFQGTGAADDSGLPNDRFFAVRPEGSVSTLKIQRTERGDSAVYLCASRFYSNTGELFFGEGSRLTVL.

This clonotype showed up just a few times. V gene TRBV7-2 combines with J gene TRBJ2-1; TRBD2 agrees at 7 bases. Germline CDR1 reads SGHTA; CDR2 reads FQGNSA. This CDR3 comprises 17 residues. With 3 bases clipped from V and 6 bases from J, the junction kept 14 bases outside the gene matches. CDR3 amino acids: CASSFSSGTPCSNEQFF. For the CDR3, the DNA is TGTGCCAGCAGCTTCTCAAGCGGGACGCCCTGTTCCAATGAGCAGTTCTTC.

This clonotype has more than one count but fewer than ten. The J gene is TRBJ2-5, the V gene TRBV27, with a possible D match to TRBD1 (5 bases). Trimming took off 4 bases at V and 7 bases at J, with 13 bases between the two ends. Germline lookup yields CDR1 MNHEY and CDR2 SMNVEV (reference sequence). The CDR3 has 13 amino acids. The CDR3 loop is CASSSSGFGTQYF. The CDR3 nucleotides are TGTGCCAGCAGTTCGTCAGGGTTCGGGACCCAGTACTTC.

The genes are TRBV14 and TRBJ2-2; 8 bases fit TRBD2. CDR3 length: 17 residues. After removal of 2 bases from V and 5 bases from J, the junction contained 10 bases not matched to a gene. The V gene's germline CDR1 is SGHDN and CDR2 FVKESK. CDR3 in amino acids: CASSQSPGRAVTGELFF. The CDR3 bases are TGTGCCAGCAGCCAAAGCCCCGGGAGGGCCGTTACCGGGGAGCTGTTTTTT.

The CDR3 sequence is CASSTGDLQETQYF. CDR3 DNA: TGTGCCAGCAGTACAGGGGATTTACAAGAGACCCAGTACTTC. This chain connects TRBV6-1 to TRBJ2-5; 7 bases align to TRBD1. Germline loops: CDR1 MNHNS, CDR2 SASEGT. The ends lost 5 bases at V and 2 bases at J; junction bases unmatched: 5. This CDR3 region has 14 residues.

This clonotype was picked up many times. This rearrangement joins TRBV30 to TRBJ1-5; the D gene is possibly TRBD1 (6 bases). This CDR3 contains 13 residues. Germline assignment: CDR1 GTSNPN and CDR2 SVGIG (reference sequence). V was pared by 5 bases and J by 3 bases, with 11 bases between. The CDR3 reads CAWGPGHNQPQHF. The CDR3 region has the DNA TGTGCCTGGGGTCCGGGACACAATCAGCCCCAGCATTTT.

This clonotype was counted ten times or more. This sequence joins TRBV4-3 and TRBJ2-1, with TRBD2 matching over 7 bases. The V and J ends lost 0 bases and 4 bases, in that order; junction bases with no gene match: 6. CDR1 is LGHNA and CDR2 is YSLEER in the germline V gene. The CDR3 totals 16 residues. CDR3 region: CASSQDAPGGYNEQFF. The DNA for the CDR3 is TGCGCCAGCAGCCAAGATGCCCCGGGGGGTTACAATGAGCAGTTCTTC.

This clonotype was found a few times. This chain connects TRBV6-2 or TRBV6-3 to TRBJ2-1, with D possibly being TRBD1 or TRBD2 (5 bases each). CDR1 is MNHEY, CDR2 SVGEGT, per germline. Trimming took 2 bases from V and 10 from J, leaving 6 bases between them. The CDR3 totals 11 residues. For the CDR3, the DNA is TGTGCCAGCAGTTACGAGGGGGAGCAGTTCTTC. It specifies CASSYEGEQFF.

This clonotype showed up many times. This rearrangement joins TRBV28 to TRBJ2-3; TRBD2 aligns across 7 bases. Trimming cost V 2 bases and J 3 bases; bases outside gene matches: 8. Per the germline V gene, CDR1 is MDHEN and CDR2 is SYDVKM. The CDR3 loop spans 16 amino acids. CDR3 region: CASSLEPLADTDTQYF. The CDR3 bases are TGTGCCAGCAGTTTAGAACCGCTAGCGGATACAGATACGCAGTATTTT.

The chain has TRBV11-2 and TRBJ1-6; no reliable D call. The CDR3 spans 16 residues. The germline V gene has CDR1 SGHAT and CDR2 FQNNGV. The V end was cut by 5 bases, the J end by 10 bases, with 21 bases between. CDR3 in DNA: TGTGCCAGCAGCGGCCGGGAGGAGGGAGTCAGGTCACCCCTCCACTTT. This sequence encodes CASSGREEGVRSPLHF. Together with reference TRBV11-2 and TRBJ1-6, the CDR3 gives the full variable domain: EAGVAQSPRYKIIEKRQSVAFWCNPISGHATLYWYQQILGQGPKLLIQFQNNGVVDDSQLPKDRFSAERLKGVDSTLKIQPAKLEDSAVYLCASSGREEGVRSPLHFGNGTRLTVT.

A few counts support this clonotype. The chain has TRBV28 and TRBJ2-6, with TRBD1 matching over 7 bases. The CDR3 spans 15 residues. V lost 6 bases and J lost 3; bases outside the gene matches: 5. The germline CDR1 and CDR2 sequences are MDHEN and SYDVKM. CDR3 region: CASSETGYGANVLTF. CDR3 nucleotide sequence: TGTGCCAGCAGCGAGACAGGGTATGGGGCCAACGTCCTGACTTTC.

The V call is TRBV5-1, the J call TRBJ2-2, with TRBD1 as a possible D gene (5 bases). Germline V lookup: CDR1 SGHRS, CDR2 YFSETQ. The CDR3 is 15 amino acids. V gave up 0 bases and J gave up 4 bases, with 10 bases separating them. In DNA form, the CDR3 reads TGCGCCAGCAGCTTGGAAGCCAGGGCCACCGGGGAGCTGTTTTTT. Translating it yields CASSLEARATGELFF.

This clonotype appeared a few times. V is TRBV7-2 and J is TRBJ2-2, with TRBD2 as a possible D gene (5 bases). Germline-derived CDR1 and CDR2 are SGHTA and FQGNSA. V shed 5 bases and J shed 2 bases, with 15 bases lying between them. This CDR3 region has 16 residues. Here the CDR3 reads CASSQRSKINTGELFF. Here the CDR3 DNA reads TGTGCCAGCAGCCAGCGGTCCAAGATTAACACCGGGGAGCTGTTTTTT.

The chain employs TRBV5-1 and TRBJ1-5; D is ambiguous. CDR3 length: 13 amino acids. Looked up from germline, CDR1 is SGHRS and CDR2 is YFSETQ. Trimming removed 4 bases from V and 4 bases from J, with 9 bases in between. The CDR3 sequence is CASSTLGNQPQHF. The CDR3 DNA sequence: TGCGCCAGCAGCACCTTAGGAAATCAGCCCCAGCATTTT.

In its sample, this clonotype was seen many times. The V gene is TRBV11-2, the J gene TRBJ1-2; the D is unclear. This CDR3 spans 15 amino acids. V was cut by 1 base and J by 4 bases, with 13 bases left in between. Per the germline V gene, CDR1 is SGHAT and CDR2 is FQNNGV. CDR3 nucleotides: TGTGCCAGCAGCTTAGTGGGGTTTACAGCCTATGGCTACACCTTC. The encoded protein is CASSLVGFTAYGYTF.

The sample holds many counts of this clonotype. The rearrangement joins TRBV20-1 to TRBJ2-7; D not resolved. The CDR3 is 14 residues long. Germline V gene sequence: CDR1 DFQATT, CDR2 SNEGSKA (reference sequence). Trimming took 5 bases from V and 6 from J, leaving 20 bases between them. The CDR3 bases are TGCAGTGCTCCGAATGGGGAAACAACGGGCGAGCAGTACTTC. As protein: CSAPNGETTGEQYF.

This clonotype was recorded many times. The chain combines TRBV7-9 with TRBJ2-3; weak D call: TRBD1 (6 bases). This CDR3 is built from 18 residues. Germline CDR1 SEHNR, CDR2 FQNEAQ (reference sequence). V lost 6 bases and J 1 base, leaving 23 bases between the germline ends. CDR3 coding DNA: TGTGCCAGCAGTAAAACTGGGCAGGGGATTCTCGGCACAGATACGCAGTATTTT. This codes for CASSKTGQGILGTDTQYF.

The J gene is TRBJ2-1, the V gene TRBV5-4, with unresolved D. The CDR3 totals 11 residues. Germline CDR1 SGHNT, CDR2 YYREEE (reference sequence). Trimming took 7 bases from V and 8 from J, leaving 10 bases between them. The CDR3 loop is CASRAYDEQFF. In DNA, the CDR3 is TGTGCCAGCCGGGCATACGATGAGCAGTTCTTC.